Below, one TCR beta chain is given with its context. Its specificity is unknown. The sample holds other DNA sequences that translate to the same CDR3. The data derive from a study of shared clonotypes between healthy human individuals. As for the study in general: Per donor, three plates held CD4 naive cells, three held CD4 memory, two held CD8 naive and one held CD8 memory.

Some clones are missing from TCRdb's copy, which holds only in-frame ones; the method was immunoSEQ multiplex PCR. The sample lists around 2,000,000 clones; approximately 94% were seen once. Study-wide results and caveats: Few donors limited the genetic and exposure-history diversity represented. Richness estimates generally favored naive over memory subsets.

Terminally differentiated effector memory CD45RA+ cells were left out of the naive CD8 fraction, which was CD45RO-negative and positively selected for CCR7. Healthy HIV-negative adults without recent acute infections or vaccinations served as donors. CDR1 is LNHDA, CDR2 SQIVND, per germline (reference sequence). The CDR3 loop spans 15 amino acids. The ends were cut back, 1 base at V and 3 bases at J, with 10 bases in the middle. The sample comprised naive CD8+ T cells from PBMCs. The receptor's source is a man aged 18 to 35 in good health. Some clones in this sample may be carry-over from other donors' samples. The rearrangement joins TRBV19 to TRBJ1-5; D not resolved. DNA for the CDR3: TGTGCCAGTAGTATAGTTCCAGGTATCAATCAGCCCCAGCATTTT. Amino acid sequence: CASSIVPGINQPQHF.